The 23 T cell receptor beta chains below all came from one sample that was sequenced in a study of T-cell memory formation after mild COVID-19. A single record per CDR3 protein comes from TCRdb applying MiXCR to the 5' RACE reads. The data contain around 300,000 distinct CDR3 sequences, 10% to 15% of them singletons. The sample comprised PBMCs or a T cell subset sorted from them (not recorded which). These receptors all stem from a man aged 18 to 35 who had mild COVID-19 (a few samples of this study predate the infection). Cell type and time point are not known.

This clonotype was recorded a few times. The chain combines TRBV18 with TRBJ2-1, with TRBD1 matching over 8 bases. The CDR3 has 14 residues. Trimming took 6 bases from V and 4 from J; bases not matched to a gene: 5. Germline lookup yields CDR1 KGHSH and CDR2 LQKENI. The CDR3 DNA sequence: TGTGCCAGCTCTCGACAGGGGAGTTACAATGAGCAGTTCTTC. This codes for CASSRQGSYNEQFF.

This clonotype was observed a handful of times. This chain connects TRBV7-9 to TRBJ1-1, with a possible D match to TRBD1 (6 bases). The germline gives CDR1 SEHNR, CDR2 FQNEAQ (reference sequence). The V end was cut by 10 bases, the J end by 3 bases, with 12 bases between. This CDR3 is built from 12 residues. In DNA, the CDR3 is TGTGCCACCGGGGGCTTTGACACTGAAGCTTTCTTT. Its translation is CATGGFDTEAFF.

The chain carries TRBV4-3 and TRBJ1-1, with D unclear. This CDR3 has 16 residues. From germline, CDR1 is LGHNA and CDR2 YSLEER. Trimming shortened V by 1 base and J by 0 bases, and 12 bases separated the two germline ends. The CDR3 sequence: CASSQAIALMNTEAFF. The DNA for the CDR3 is TGCGCCAGCAGCCAAGCGATAGCGTTGATGAACACTGAAGCTTTCTTT.

The chain has TRBV12-5 and TRBJ2-2, with no clear D. From germline, CDR1 is LGHNT and CDR2 FRNRAP. The CDR3 has 14 residues. The V end was cut by 1 base, the J end by 3 bases, with 6 bases between. The CDR3 is CASGLGGYTGELFF. The CDR3 DNA reads TGTGCTAGTGGTTTGGGAGGTTACACCGGGGAGCTGTTTTTT.

This clonotype has ten or more counts. The CDR3 loop is CASSPRAGTYGYTF. The DNA for the CDR3 is TGTGCCAGCTCACCACGGGCGGGGACCTATGGCTACACCTTC. The rearrangement uses TRBV18 and TRBJ1-2, with a weak D call TRBD1 (5 bases). This CDR3 has 14 residues. V dropped 1 base and J dropped 4 bases, with 10 bases sitting between them. Per the germline V gene, CDR1 is KGHSH and CDR2 is LQKENI.

The rearrangement joins TRBV18 to TRBJ2-7; D tentatively fits TRBD1 or TRBD2 (5 bases each). The CDR3 is 15 residues long. The V end lost 1 base, the J end lost 6 bases, and 16 bases lay between the germline ends. Germline CDR1 KGHSH, CDR2 LQKENI. CDR3: CASSPRDAILGEQYV. DNA for the CDR3: TGTGCCAGCTCACCACGGGACGCCATCCTTGGCGAGCAGTACGTC.

The chain links TRBV9 to TRBJ1-4; no clear D gene. Trimming took off 2 bases at V and 4 bases at J, with 6 bases between the two ends. Per germline, CDR1 SGDLS and CDR2 YYNGEE. The CDR3 runs to 13 residues. The CDR3 DNA follows: TGTGCCAGCAGCGTGGGCATTAATGAAAAACTGTTTTTT. It translates to CASSVGINEKLFF.

This clonotype has ten or more counts. The rearrangement joins TRBV20-1 to TRBJ2-5; 10 positions match TRBD1. This CDR3 spans 15 amino acids. Trimming removed 0 bases from V and 2 bases from J; junction bases left unmatched: 3. CDR1 is DFQATT, CDR2 SNEGSKA, per germline (reference sequence). CDR3 DNA: TGCAGTGCTAGAGAGAGGGACAGGGGACAAGAGACCCAGTACTTC. Protein: CSARERDRGQETQYF.

In its sample, this clonotype was seen many times. The rearrangement joins TRBV5-1 to TRBJ2-1; perhaps TRBD2 as D (6 bases). CDR3 size: 15 residues. The germline CDR1 and CDR2 sequences are SGHRS and YFSETQ. The V gene lost 2 bases and the J gene lost 9 bases, with 18 bases spanning the gap. CDR3 amino acids: CASSFAAGRELEQFF. The DNA for the CDR3 is TGCGCCAGCAGCTTTGCGGCCGGGAGAGAACTTGAGCAGTTCTTC.

This clonotype appeared many times. This sequence joins TRBV9 and TRBJ1-2, with D unresolved. CDR1 and CDR2 (germline): SGDLS, YYNGEE. The CDR3 has 16 residues. Trimming pared 0 bases from V and 5 bases from J, leaving 17 bases between. CDR3: CASSVEYPEGRYGYTF. CDR3 in DNA: TGTGCCAGCAGCGTAGAATATCCGGAGGGCCGTTATGGCTACACCTTC.

The chain links TRBV29-1 to TRBJ2-3, with TRBD2 matching 10 bases. The CDR3 consists of 15 residues. Germline CDR1 SQVTM, CDR2 ANQGSEA. Germline trimming cut 3 bases from V and 4 bases from J; bases unmatched to any gene: 7. For the CDR3, the DNA is TGCAGCGTTGATGGGCTAGCGGGGGTGTCAGATACGCAGTATTTT. Protein: CSVDGLAGVSDTQYF.

At least ten counts were recorded for this clonotype. This rearrangement joins TRBV7-9 to TRBJ1-2; 7 bases are shared with TRBD1. The CDR3 is 15 residues long. J lost 4 bases, V lost 4 bases, and 9 bases had no gene match. Germline loops: CDR1 SEHNR, CDR2 FQNEAQ (reference sequence). CDR3 in amino acids: CASSSGQSRIYGYTF. CDR3 DNA: TGTGCCAGCAGCTCGGGACAGTCGAGGATCTATGGCTACACCTTC.

Only a few counts were recorded for this clonotype. The CDR3 bases are TGCGCCAGCAGCCCGACCTCGCTTCCGGGCCGAGGGGGGGAGACCCAGTACTTC. It yields the protein CASSPTSLPGRGGETQYF. V usage is TRBV5-1 and J usage is TRBJ2-5; D may match TRBD1 or TRBD2 (6 bases each). V dropped 4 bases and J dropped 5 bases, with 27 bases sitting between them. Germline loops: CDR1 SGHRS, CDR2 YFSETQ. CDR3 length: 18 residues.

This chain links TRBV3-1 with TRBJ1-1; 10 nucleotides match TRBD1. The V and J ends lost 4 bases and 6 bases, in that order; junction bases with no gene match: 5. In germline, CDR1 is LGHDT, CDR2 YNNKEL (reference sequence). This CDR3 is 14 amino acids long. The CDR3 protein is CASSPRDRGAEAFF. The DNA for the CDR3 is TGTGCCAGCAGCCCTAGGGACAGGGGCGCTGAAGCTTTCTTT.

The chain has TRBV7-3 and TRBJ1-1; D is perhaps TRBD1 (5 bases). This CDR3 has 15 residues. Per germline, CDR1 SGHTA and CDR2 FQGTGA. Trimming removed 1 base at V and 6 bases at J, with 15 bases between. CDR3 sequence reads: CASSLNGATYAEAFF. For the CDR3, the DNA is TGTGCCAGCAGCTTAAATGGGGCTACGTACGCTGAAGCTTTCTTT. Supplemented by reference TRBV7-3 and TRBJ1-1, the full variable domain reads GAGVSQTPSNKVTEKGKYVELRCDPISGHTALYWYRQSLGQGPEFLIYFQGTGAADDSGLPNDRFFAVRPEGSVSTLKIQRTERGDSAVYLCASSLNGATYAEAFFGQGTRLTVV.

A few counts support this clonotype. The chain employs TRBV6-1 and TRBJ1-5; D is undetermined. This CDR3 spans 12 amino acids. V gave up 3 bases and J gave up 6 bases, with 6 bases separating them. Germline V gene sequence: CDR1 MNHNS, CDR2 SASEGT. CDR3 residues: CASSEKIQPQHF. The CDR3 region has the DNA TGTGCCAGCAGTGAGAAAATTCAGCCCCAGCATTTT.

The gene calls are TRBV5-1 and TRBJ2-5; TRBD2 matches at 11 bases. CDR1 and CDR2 (germline): SGHRS, YFSETQ. V dropped 2 bases and J dropped 2; count of bases not matched to a gene: 5. This CDR3 is built from 16 residues. The CDR3 sequence: CASSFMTSGVQETQYF. In DNA, the CDR3 is TGCGCCAGCAGCTTTATGACTAGCGGGGTTCAAGAGACCCAGTACTTC.

The gene calls are TRBV3-1 and TRBJ2-7, with D possibly matching TRBD1 (6 bases). The germline V and J ends were trimmed by 6 bases and 3 bases, with 15 bases remaining between them. In germline, CDR1 is LGHDT, CDR2 YNNKEL (reference sequence). This CDR3 has 14 amino acids. The CDR3 DNA sequence: TGTGCCAGCAGTCAAAACGCAGGGGTCTACGAGCAGTACTTC. The encoded protein is CASSQNAGVYEQYF.

V and J are TRBV19 and TRBJ2-1, with 8 bases identical to TRBD2. Germline V CDR1 and CDR2: LNHDA, SQIVND (reference sequence). The CDR3 has 13 amino acids. V lost 5 bases to trimming and J lost 10 bases; unmatched junction nucleotides: 7. CDR3 sequence (DNA): TGTGCCAGTAGTCCCGGGGGGGCTGGAGAGCAGTTCTTC. Translation gives CASSPGGAGEQFF.

This clonotype was counted only a few times. The chain joins TRBV12-3 or TRBV12-4 to TRBJ2-2; D is perhaps TRBD1 (6 bases). This CDR3 is built from 15 residues. Between the trimmed V and J ends, which lost 3 bases and 4 bases, there was a span of 12 bases. The CDR3 bases are TGTGCCAGCAGTTTGGCGGACAGCCGCACCGGGGAGCTGTTTTTT. Its protein product is CASSLADSRTGELFF.

J is TRBJ2-3 and V is TRBV2; the D call may be TRBD1 or TRBD2 (6 bases each). Germline lookup yields CDR1 SNHLY and CDR2 FYNNEI. CDR3 size: 14 residues. V lost 2 bases and J lost 5, with 11 bases in between. The CDR3 sequence is CASSESRGGDTQYF. Written as DNA, the CDR3 is TGTGCCAGCAGTGAAAGCAGGGGAGGAGATACGCAGTATTTT.

The chain couples TRBV7-9 to TRBJ1-1; D may be TRBD1 (5 bases). Germline lookup yields CDR1 SEHNR and CDR2 FQNEAQ (reference sequence). The CDR3 has 16 residues. V was trimmed by 1 base and J by 6 bases, leaving 18 bases between them. DNA of the CDR3: TGTGCCAGCAGCTTAGGTGAAGCAGGGAAGTGGTCTGAAGCTTTCTTT. Translation: CASSLGEAGKWSEAFF.

The chain recombines TRBV12-3 or TRBV12-4 with TRBJ2-7, with unresolved D. V was shortened by 0 bases and J by 5 bases, with 8 bases between the two germline ends. CDR3 length: 13 residues. For the CDR3, the DNA is TGTGCCAGCAGTTTAGCCCTTTTCCACGAGCAGTACTTC. Amino acids: CASSLALFHEQYF.